A single sample is the source of the 10 T cell receptor beta chains below, sequenced in a study of T cells in Graves' hyperthyroidism and ophthalmopathy. TCR beta CDR3 regions were amplified from RNA transcripts. The HTBI primer set drove a first-round RT-PCR of the TCR CDR3. TCRdb fed the multiplex PCR reads into MiXCR, producing one record per CDR3 protein. The sample yields more than 500,000 distinct CDR3 sequences, about 16% seen once. Sequencing was done on a sample of blood. The receptors derive from a woman aged 30 to 39 with Graves' ophthalmopathy.

This clonotype was seen many times. The chain employs TRBV20-1 and TRBJ2-3, with D hard to call. This CDR3 is 9 amino acids long. Germline V lookup: CDR1 DFQATT, CDR2 SNEGSKA (reference sequence). V shed 6 bases and J shed 6 bases, with 4 bases lying between them. The CDR3 nucleotides are TGCAGTGCGGGGGATACGCAGTATTTT. Translation gives CSAGDTQYF.

This clonotype has just a few counts. Written as DNA, the CDR3 is TGTGCCAGCAGCTTAAACCGGAGGGGGATAGAGTATTTT. It codes for CASSLNRRGIEYF. The chain carries TRBV13 and TRBJ2-3, with D perhaps given as TRBD1 or TRBD2 (6 bases each). CDR1 is PRHDT, CDR2 FYEKMQ, per germline (reference sequence). The CDR3 contains 13 residues. V gave up 2 bases and J gave up 13 bases, with 16 bases separating them.

The table lists this clonotype with many counts. This chain uses TRBV20-1 with TRBJ2-3, with TRBD2 matching over 7 bases. Germline V gives CDR1 DFQATT, CDR2 SNEGSKA (reference sequence). The CDR3 extends over 13 amino acids. The CDR3, as DNA: TGCAGCGAAGGTAGCGGGTACACAGATACGCAGTATTTT. Encoded protein: CSEGSGYTDTQYF.

The chain links TRBV18 to TRBJ2-2; D is unresolved. The CDR3 spans 16 residues. Germline CDR1 and CDR2: KGHSH and LQKENI. V lost 3 bases and J 0 bases, leaving 11 bases between the germline ends. CDR3 DNA: TGTGCCAGCTCACCGGCCCAGGTCGCGAACACCGGGGAGCTGTTTTTT. Its translation: CASSPAQVANTGELFF.

This clonotype came up a few times. The gene calls are TRBV20-1 and TRBJ1-1; TRBD1 aligns across 8 bases. CDR3 size: 11 residues. V trimming: 7 bases; J trimming: 10 bases; junction bases outside the gene matches: 8. The V gene's germline CDR1 is DFQATT and CDR2 SNEGSKA (reference sequence). Here the CDR3 DNA reads TGCAGTGTTGGGAACAGGGGGAGAGCTTTCTTT. As protein: CSVGNRGRAFF.

This sequence joins TRBV6-1 and TRBJ2-3; D gene ambiguous. CDR3 length equals 16 residues. Germline CDR1 and CDR2: MNHNS and SASEGT. V gave up 4 bases and J gave up 2 bases, with 16 bases separating them. CDR3 residues: CASSGSLLIFTDTQYF. CDR3 DNA: TGTGCCAGCAGTGGATCCCTCCTTATTTTCACAGATACGCAGTATTTT.

This clonotype was seen at least ten times. The chain uses TRBV11-3 and TRBJ2-2, with no clear D. The V end was cut by 4 bases, the J end by 9 bases, with 9 bases between. Germline V gene lookup returns CDR1 SGHNT and CDR2 YENEEA. This CDR3 comprises 12 residues. This CDR3 reads CASSSDRRELFF. DNA of the CDR3: TGTGCCAGCAGCTCGGATCGGAGGGAGCTGTTTTTT.

The rearrangement links TRBV6-4 to TRBJ1-5; 7 bases are a match to TRBD1. Germline V gene sequence: CDR1 MRHNA, CDR2 SNTAGT. Germline trimming cut 6 bases from V and 2 bases from J; bases unmatched to any gene: 4. The CDR3 contains 14 residues. The CDR3 DNA follows: TGTGCCAGCAGCGACCAGGGGGGCAATCAGCCCCAGCATTTT. Its translation: CASSDQGGNQPQHF.

This clonotype was seen repeatedly, ten times or more. The chain recombines TRBV20-1 with TRBJ1-5; D perhaps matches TRBD1 (5 bases). Trimming cost V 3 bases and J 0 bases, with 21 bases left between them. Germline V gene data show CDR1 as DFQATT and CDR2 as SNEGSKA (reference sequence). The CDR3 covers 18 residues. CDR3: CSARGSGPSIYSNQPQHF. In DNA form, the CDR3 reads TGCAGTGCTAGGGGATCGGGACCGTCGATATATAGCAATCAGCCCCAGCATTTT.

V is TRBV6-5 and J is TRBJ2-1; 12 positions agree with TRBD2. The trim removed 6 bases at V and 6 bases at J, leaving 9 bases unmatched. Germline V CDR1 and CDR2: MNHEY, SVGAGI. CDR3 length: 16 amino acids. This chain's CDR3 is CASSYHTSGGFNEQFF. CDR3 DNA: TGTGCCAGCAGCTACCATACTAGCGGGGGGTTCAATGAGCAGTTCTTC.